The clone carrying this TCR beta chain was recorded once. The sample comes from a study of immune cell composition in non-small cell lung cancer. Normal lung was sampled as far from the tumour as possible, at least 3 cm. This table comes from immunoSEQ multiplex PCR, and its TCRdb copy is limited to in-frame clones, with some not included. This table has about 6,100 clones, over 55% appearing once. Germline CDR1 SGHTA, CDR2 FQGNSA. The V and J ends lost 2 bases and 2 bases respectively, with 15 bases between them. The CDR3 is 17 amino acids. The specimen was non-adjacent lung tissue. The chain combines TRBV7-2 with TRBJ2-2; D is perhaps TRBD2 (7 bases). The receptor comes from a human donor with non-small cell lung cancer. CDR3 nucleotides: TGTGCCAGCAGCTTACTTTGGGCGGGGGCTAACACCGGGGAGCTGTTTTTT. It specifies CASSLLWAGANTGELFF.